This section outlines one TCR beta chain sequence together with its context. Antigen: not known. The source of the sample is a study of regulatory dendritic cells for organ transplantation. CFSE-labeled sorted T cells met regulatory or mature dendritic cells for 5 days. Trimming pared 3 bases from V and 8 bases from J, leaving 20 bases between. Germline values: CDR1 SGHAT, CDR2 FQDESV (reference sequence). The CDR3 length is 16 residues. Assay: immunoSEQ multiplex PCR; the TCRdb copy retains only in-frame clones and omits some. Found here are under 4,500 clones, 50% to 75% of them singletons; the top ten hold roughly 17%.

The V and J genes are TRBV11-1 and TRBJ2-1; possibly TRBD2 for D (6 bases). This TCR was sampled from a human donor in good health. Sequenced input: memory CD8+ T cells from blood cultured with regulatory dendritic cells. As to subset: CD45RO+ memory T cells. DNA for the CDR3: TGTGCCAGCAGCTTTAATGGGGGGTCAAAAAACTATGAGCAGTTCTTC. Translated, it gives CASSFNGGSKNYEQFF.